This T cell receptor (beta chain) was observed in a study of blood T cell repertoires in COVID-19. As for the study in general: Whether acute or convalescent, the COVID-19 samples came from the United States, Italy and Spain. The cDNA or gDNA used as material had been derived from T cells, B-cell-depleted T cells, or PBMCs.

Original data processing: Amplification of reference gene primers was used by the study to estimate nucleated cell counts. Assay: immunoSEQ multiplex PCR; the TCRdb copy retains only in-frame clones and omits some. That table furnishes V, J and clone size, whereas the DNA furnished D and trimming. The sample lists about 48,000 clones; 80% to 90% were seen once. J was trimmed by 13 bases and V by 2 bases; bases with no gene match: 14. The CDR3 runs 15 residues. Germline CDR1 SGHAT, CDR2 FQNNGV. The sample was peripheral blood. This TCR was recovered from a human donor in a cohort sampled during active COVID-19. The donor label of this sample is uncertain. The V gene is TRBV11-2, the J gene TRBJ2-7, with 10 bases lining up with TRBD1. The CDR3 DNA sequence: TGTGCCAGCAGCTTAACCGGGACAGGGGTCCAGGCTGGATACTTC. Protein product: CASSLTGTGVQAGYF. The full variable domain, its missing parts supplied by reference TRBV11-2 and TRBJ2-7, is EAGVAQSPRYKIIEKRQSVAFWCNPISGHATLYWYQQILGQGPKLLIQFQNNGVVDDSQLPKDRFSAERLKGVDSTLKIQPAKLEDSAVYLCASSLTGTGVQAGYFGPGTRLTVT.